The rows below give T cell receptor beta chains drawn from one sample of a study of cytomegalovirus exposure and HLA in healthy donors. This table comes from immunoSEQ multiplex PCR, and its TCRdb copy is limited to in-frame clones, with some not included. Here the sample spans 150,000 or so clones, more than 80% being singletons. Specimen: PBMCs. The receptors here all came from a woman aged 18-29 years in good health and CMV-seronegative. Each CDR3 is given with its conserved first and last residue. Each record gives: J gene, clone size, V gene, D gene, CDR3 protein, CDR3 DNA. The D gene is left open where the match is weak. Clone size, where shown, is once, few, many, or a class for clones that have expanded.

TRBJ2-2	NA	TRBV5-1	TRBD1	CASSSGTGGPNTGELFF	TGCGCCAGCAGCTCCGGGACAGGGGGCCCTAACACCGGGGAGCTGTTTTTT
TRBJ1-4	NA	TRBV15	NA	CATSIGGVREKLFF	TGTGCCACCAGCATAGGGGGGGTCAGAGAAAAACTGTTTTTT
TRBJ2-7	NA	TRBV7-2	TRBD2	CASSLGGLAGVYEQYF	TGTGCCAGCAGCTTAGGTGGTCTAGCGGGAGTCTACGAGCAGTACTTC
TRBJ1-4	NA	TRBV2	TRBD1	CASSGEQGRSEKLFF	TGTGCCAGCAGTGGGGAACAGGGGAGGAGTGAAAAACTGTTTTTT
TRBJ2-3	NA	TRBV30	TRBD2	CAWSVLAGATDTQYF	TGTGCCTGGAGTGTGTTAGCGGGAGCGACAGATACGCAGTATTTT
TRBJ2-7	NA	TRBV6-1	NA	CASSLGGLAYEQYF	TGTGCCAGCAGCCTCGGAGGGCTCGCCTACGAGCAGTACTTC
TRBJ1-2	once	TRBV15	TRBD1	CATSNRGRGYGYTF	TGTGCCACCAGCAACAGGGGGCGTGGTTATGGCTACACCTTC
TRBJ1-1	NA	TRBV5-8	NA	CASSLWRGLNTEAFF	TGTGCCAGCAGCTTGTGGCGGGGATTGAACACTGAAGCTTTCTTT
TRBJ1-5	NA	TRBV19	NA	CASSSQAQGGQPQHF	TGTGCCAGTTCCTCCCAAGCACAGGGCGGTCAGCCCCAGCATTTT
TRBJ2-5	NA	TRBV19	TRBD1	CASSIHRGPAETQYF	TGTGCCAGTAGTATACACAGGGGGCCGGCAGAGACCCAGTACTTC
TRBJ2-5	NA	TRBV6-5	TRBD2	CASRRLAEKQETQYF	TGTGCCAGCAGGCGACTAGCGGAGAAACAAGAGACCCAGTACTTC
TRBJ1-1	NA	TRBV7-9	NA	CASSPRGTQGNTEAFF	TGTGCCAGCAGCCCGCGAGGAACGCAAGGGAACACTGAAGCTTTCTTT
TRBJ1-2	NA	TRBV9	NA	CASSQYASSDRSPNYGYTF	TGTGCCAGCAGCCAATACGCCTCCTCCGACAGGAGTCCGAACTATGGCTACACCTTC
TRBJ1-4	NA	TRBV30	TRBD1	CAWSVGQGDEKLFF	TGTGCCTGGAGTGTCGGGCAGGGGGACGAAAAACTGTTTTTT